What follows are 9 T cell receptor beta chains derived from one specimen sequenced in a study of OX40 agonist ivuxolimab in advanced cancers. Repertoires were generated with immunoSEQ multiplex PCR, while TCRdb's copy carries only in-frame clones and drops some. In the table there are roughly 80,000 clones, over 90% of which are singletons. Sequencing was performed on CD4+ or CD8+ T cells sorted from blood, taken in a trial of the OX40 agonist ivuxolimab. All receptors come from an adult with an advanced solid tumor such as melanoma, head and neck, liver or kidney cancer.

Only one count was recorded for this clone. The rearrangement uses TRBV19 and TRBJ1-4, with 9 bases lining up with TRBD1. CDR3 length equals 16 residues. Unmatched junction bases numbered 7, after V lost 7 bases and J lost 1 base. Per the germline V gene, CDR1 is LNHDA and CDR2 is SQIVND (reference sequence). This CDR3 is CASIRGQGRTNEKLFF. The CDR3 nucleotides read TGTGCCAGTATAAGGGGACAGGGAAGAACTAATGAAAAACTGTTTTTT. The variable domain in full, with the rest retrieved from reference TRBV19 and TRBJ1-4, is DGGITQSPKYLFRKEGQNVTLSCEQNLNHDAMYWYRQDPGQGLRLIYYSQIVNDFQKGDIAEGYSVSREKKESFPLTVTSAQKNPTAFYLCASIRGQGRTNEKLFFGSGTQLSVL.

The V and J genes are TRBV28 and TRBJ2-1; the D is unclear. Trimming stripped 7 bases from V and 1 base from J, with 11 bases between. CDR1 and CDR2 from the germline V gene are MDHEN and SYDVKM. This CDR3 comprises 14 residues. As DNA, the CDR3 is TGTGCCAGCAATTCGAGGTCTTCCTACAATGAGCAGTTCTTC. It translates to CASNSRSSYNEQFF.

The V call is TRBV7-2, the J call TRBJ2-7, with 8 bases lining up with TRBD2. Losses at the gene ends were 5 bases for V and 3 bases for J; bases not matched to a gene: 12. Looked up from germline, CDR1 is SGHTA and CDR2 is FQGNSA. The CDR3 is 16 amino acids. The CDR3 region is CASSPRGSGRSYEQYF. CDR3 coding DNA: TGTGCCAGCAGCCCCAGGGGCAGCGGGAGAAGCTACGAGCAGTACTTC.

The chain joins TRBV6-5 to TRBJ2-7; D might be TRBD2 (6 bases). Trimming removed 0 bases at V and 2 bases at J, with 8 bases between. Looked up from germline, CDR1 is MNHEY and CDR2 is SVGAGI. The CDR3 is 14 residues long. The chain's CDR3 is CASSYSRGTYEQYF. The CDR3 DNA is TGTGCCAGCAGTTACTCGCGCGGGACCTACGAGCAGTACTTC.

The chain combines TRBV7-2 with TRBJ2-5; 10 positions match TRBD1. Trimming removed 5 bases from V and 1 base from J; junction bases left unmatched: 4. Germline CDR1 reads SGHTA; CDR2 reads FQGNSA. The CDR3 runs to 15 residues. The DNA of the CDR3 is TGTGCCAGCAGCACCCGGGACAGGGGCCAAGAGACCCAGTACTTC. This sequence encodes CASSTRDRGQETQYF.

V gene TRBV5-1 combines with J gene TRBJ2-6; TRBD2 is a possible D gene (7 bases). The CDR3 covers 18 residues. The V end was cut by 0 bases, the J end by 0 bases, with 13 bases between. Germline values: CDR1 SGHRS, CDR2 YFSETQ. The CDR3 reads CASSLAGGADSGANVLTF. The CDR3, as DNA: TGCGCCAGCAGCTTGGCGGGGGGCGCAGACTCTGGGGCCAACGTCCTGACTTTC.

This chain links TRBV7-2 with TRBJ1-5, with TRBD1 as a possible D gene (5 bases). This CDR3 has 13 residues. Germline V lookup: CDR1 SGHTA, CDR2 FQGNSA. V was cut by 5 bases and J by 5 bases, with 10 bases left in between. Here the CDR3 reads CASSPGLDQPQHF. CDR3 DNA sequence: TGTGCCAGCAGCCCAGGGTTAGATCAGCCCCAGCATTTT.

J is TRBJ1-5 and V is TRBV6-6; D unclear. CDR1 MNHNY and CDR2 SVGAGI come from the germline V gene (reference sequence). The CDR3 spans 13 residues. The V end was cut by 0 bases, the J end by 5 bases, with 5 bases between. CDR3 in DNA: TGTGCCAGCAGTTACTCGTTTCATCAGCCCCAGCATTTT. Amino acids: CASSYSFHQPQHF.

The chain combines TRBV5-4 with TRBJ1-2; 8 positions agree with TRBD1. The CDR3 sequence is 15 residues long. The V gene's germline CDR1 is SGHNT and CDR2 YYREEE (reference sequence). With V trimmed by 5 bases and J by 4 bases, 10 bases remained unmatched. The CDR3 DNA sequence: TGTGCCAGCAGTCCTGCAGGGGGCAGGAGCTATGGCTACACCTTC. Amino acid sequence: CASSPAGGRSYGYTF.